This passage covers 2 T cell receptor beta chains from one sample sequenced in a study of blood T cells in healthy people across ages (dated by TCRdb to the mid-2010s). The protocol used for the library was 5' RACE. Reads for this sample came from an Illumina HiSeq 2500. A second PCR of roughly 6 to 12 cycles was performed with a sample-barcoded 5' primer and a J-beta primer mix. TCRdb reworked the public reads: Q25 trimming with fastp, MiXCR clone assembly, productive beta chains retained. Rows merge per CDR3 protein into single entries with the most common DNA and genes. The sample yields about 580,000 distinct CDR3 sequences; around 48% were counted once. The ten largest clonotypes hold under 30% of the sample. What was sequenced was blood. The receptor set was obtained from an elderly man in good health.

This clonotype was seen only once. V usage is TRBV5-5 and J usage is TRBJ2-2; 7 bases agree with TRBD1. The junction had 5 bases not matched to a gene; V was cut back by 4 bases and J by 5 bases. CDR3 length equals 14 residues. The germline V gene has CDR1 SGHKS and CDR2 YYEKEE (reference sequence). CDR3 nucleotide sequence: TGTGCCAGCAGCCGAGACAGGGCTACCGGGGAGCTGTTTTTT. It is translated as CASSRDRATGELFF.

This clonotype was seen once. The V call is TRBV7-9, the J call TRBJ2-1; the match to TRBD2 covers 8 bases. Germline-derived CDR1 and CDR2 are SEHNR and FQNEAQ (reference sequence). The V and J ends lost 5 bases and 7 bases, in that order; junction bases with no gene match: 10. The length of the CDR3 is 15 residues. The CDR3 bases are TGTGCCAGCAGCCATAGTTGGCTAGCGGGTAATGAGCAGTTCTTC. It specifies CASSHSWLAGNEQFF.